This entry describes one TCR beta chain. The repertoire was sequenced with immunoSEQ multiplex PCR; TCRdb's copy has only in-frame clones and lacks some. The sample shows roughly 73,000 clones, 92% of them seen only once. The entry originates in a study of control samples from healthy donors and cancer patients. CDR1 is SGHAT, CDR2 FQNNGV, per germline. This CDR3 comprises 12 residues. V lost 3 bases, J lost 9 bases, and 11 bases lay in between. Sequencing was carried out using blood. This TCR was sampled from an older woman in good health. V gene TRBV11-2 combines with J gene TRBJ2-5; D gene unclear. CDR3 sequence: CASSFSFHAQYF. In DNA, the CDR3 is TGTGCCAGCAGCTTTAGTTTTCATGCCCAGTACTTC.